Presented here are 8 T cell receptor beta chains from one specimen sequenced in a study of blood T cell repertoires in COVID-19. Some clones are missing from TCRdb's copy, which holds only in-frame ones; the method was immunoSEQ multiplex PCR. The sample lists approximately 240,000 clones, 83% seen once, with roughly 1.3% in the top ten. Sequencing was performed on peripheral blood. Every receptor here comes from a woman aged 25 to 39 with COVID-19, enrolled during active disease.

CDR3 loop: CASSWRGEQYF. In DNA, the CDR3 is TGTGCCAGCAGTTGGCGGGGCGAGCAGTACTTC. The V call is TRBV5-4, the J call TRBJ2-7, with D possibly being TRBD2 (6 bases). The ends were cut back, 5 bases at V and 6 bases at J, with 9 bases in the middle. CDR3 length: 11 amino acids. CDR1 SGHNT and CDR2 YYREEE come from the germline V gene (reference sequence).

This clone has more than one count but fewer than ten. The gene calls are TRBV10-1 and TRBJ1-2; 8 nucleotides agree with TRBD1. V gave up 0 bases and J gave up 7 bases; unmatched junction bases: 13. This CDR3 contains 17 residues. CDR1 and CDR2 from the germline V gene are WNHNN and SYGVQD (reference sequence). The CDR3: CASSESTEGQGAGGYTF. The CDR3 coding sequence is TGCGCCAGCAGTGAGTCGACGGAGGGCCAGGGGGCGGGTGGCTACACCTTC.

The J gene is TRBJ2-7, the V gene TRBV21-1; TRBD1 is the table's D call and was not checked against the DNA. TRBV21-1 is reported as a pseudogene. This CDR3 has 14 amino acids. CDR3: CASSKKQGSHEQYF. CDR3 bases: TGTGCCAGCAGCAAAAAACAGGGATCCCACGAGCAGTACTTC.

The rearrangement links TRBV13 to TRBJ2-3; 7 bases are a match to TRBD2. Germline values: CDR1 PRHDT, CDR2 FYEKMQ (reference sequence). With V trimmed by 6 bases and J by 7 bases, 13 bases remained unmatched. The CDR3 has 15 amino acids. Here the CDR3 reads CASSSGPGGRNTQYF. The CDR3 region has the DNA TGTGCCAGCAGTTCCGGCCCGGGAGGTAGGAATACGCAGTATTTT. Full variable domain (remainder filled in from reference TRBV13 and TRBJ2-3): AAGVIQSPRHLIKEKRETATLKCYPIPRHDTVYWYQQGPGQDPQFLISFYEKMQSDKGSIPDRFSAQQFSDYHSELNMSSLELGDSALYFCASSSGPGGRNTQYFGPGTRLTVL.

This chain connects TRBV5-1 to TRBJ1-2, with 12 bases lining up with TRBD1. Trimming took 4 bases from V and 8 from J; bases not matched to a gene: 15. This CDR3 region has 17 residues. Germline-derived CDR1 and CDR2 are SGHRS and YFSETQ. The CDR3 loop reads CASSAGTGGASSEGYTF. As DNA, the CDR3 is TGCGCCAGCAGCGCGGGGACAGGGGGCGCATCTTCAGAAGGCTACACCTTC.

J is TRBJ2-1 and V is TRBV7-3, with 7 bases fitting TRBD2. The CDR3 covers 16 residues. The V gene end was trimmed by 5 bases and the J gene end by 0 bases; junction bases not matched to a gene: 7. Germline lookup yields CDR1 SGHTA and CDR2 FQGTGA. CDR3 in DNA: TGTGCCAGCAGCCCGAGCGGCGGGAGCTCCTACAATGAGCAGTTCTTC. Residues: CASSPSGGSSYNEQFF.

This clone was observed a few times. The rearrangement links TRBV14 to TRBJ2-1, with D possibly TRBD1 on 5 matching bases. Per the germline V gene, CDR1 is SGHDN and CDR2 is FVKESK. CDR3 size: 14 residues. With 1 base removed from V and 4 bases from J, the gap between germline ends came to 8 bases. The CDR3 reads CASSQVTEYNEQFF. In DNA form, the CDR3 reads TGTGCCAGCAGCCAAGTGACAGAGTACAATGAGCAGTTCTTC. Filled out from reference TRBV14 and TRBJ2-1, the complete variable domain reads EAGVTQFPSHSVIEKGQTVTLRCDPISGHDNLYWYRRVMGKEIKFLLHFVKESKQDESGMPNNRFLAERTGGTYSTLKVQPAELEDSGVYFCASSQVTEYNEQFFGPGTRLTVL.

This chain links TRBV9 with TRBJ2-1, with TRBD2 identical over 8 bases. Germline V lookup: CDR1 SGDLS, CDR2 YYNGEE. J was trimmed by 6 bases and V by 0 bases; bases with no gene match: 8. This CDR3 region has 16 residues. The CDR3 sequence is CASSVGPGGPTNEQFF. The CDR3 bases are TGTGCCAGCAGCGTAGGACCGGGGGGGCCAACCAATGAGCAGTTCTTC.